The 4 T cell receptor beta chains given below trace back to one sample, sequenced in a study of shared clonotypes between healthy human individuals. Sequenced by immunoSEQ multiplex PCR; TCRdb stores in-frame clones only, minus some. The sample includes about 180,000 clones, approximately 92% seen only once; the top ten take around 0.067%. The sequencing sample was made of naive CD4+ T cells sorted from blood. Regarding subset: CD45RA+ positively selected. The receptor set was obtained from a woman in her 30s in good health.

The rearrangement joins TRBV5-1 to TRBJ2-7, with 11 nucleotides matching TRBD2. Per the germline V gene, CDR1 is SGHRS and CDR2 is YFSETQ. The CDR3 consists of 15 residues. The ends lost 5 bases at V and 0 bases at J; junction bases unmatched: 4. CDR3 nucleotide sequence: TGCGCCAGCAGGACTAGCGGGGACAGCTCCTACGAGCAGTACTTC. Amino acids: CASRTSGDSSYEQYF. Supplemented by reference TRBV5-1 and TRBJ2-7, the full variable domain reads KAGVTQTPRYLIKTRGQQVTLSCSPISGHRSVSWYQQTPGQGLQFLFEYFSETQRNKGNFPGRFSGRQFSNSRSEMNVSTLELGDSALYLCASRTSGDSSYEQYFGPGTRLTVT.

The V gene is TRBV18, the J gene TRBJ1-2; 8 positions agree with TRBD1. The CDR3 is made up of 15 amino acids. Germline CDR1 and CDR2: KGHSH and LQKENI. The V gene end was trimmed by 4 bases and the J gene end by 4 bases; junction bases not matched to a gene: 8. The CDR3 DNA is TGTGCCAGCTCACTGGGACAGGCTCAAGCCTATGGCTACACCTTC. Its translation: CASSLGQAQAYGYTF.

This chain links TRBV29-1 with TRBJ2-2, with 7 bases lining up with TRBD2. The CDR3 runs to 13 residues. Germline trimming cut 4 bases from V and 5 bases from J; bases unmatched to any gene: 4. Germline V gene sequence: CDR1 SQVTM, CDR2 ANQGSEA. The CDR3 sequence is CSVVRESTGELFF. In DNA form, the CDR3 reads TGCAGCGTTGTGCGGGAGTCGACCGGGGAGCTGTTTTTT.

J is TRBJ1-5 and V is TRBV19; 7 nucleotides align to TRBD1. Trimming at V came to 3 bases and at J to 7 bases, leaving 9 bases not matched to a gene. CDR3 length: 15 residues. Germline loops: CDR1 LNHDA, CDR2 SQIVND (reference sequence). CDR3 coding DNA: TGTGCCAGTAGTATCCCGGGACAGAGACCCCAGCCCCAGCATTTT. Translating gives CASSIPGQRPQPQHF.